There are many counts of the clone carrying this T cell receptor (beta chain). Its antigen is unidentified. These data originate in a study of T-cell reconstitution after alpha-beta-depleted transplantation in children. Unique molecular identifiers were incorporated when the TCRbeta library was constructed. TCRdb recomputed calls from the PCR reads with MiXCR, one row per CDR3 protein. Of about 76,000 distinct CDR3 sequences detected, 13% to 15% appear once; the ten largest clones hold about 30%. Study-wide results and limits: Several hundred rapidly expanded clones from non-depleted graft cells reportedly supplied alpha-beta T cells about two months post-transplant.

Germline V CDR1 and CDR2: MGHRA, YSYEKL. This CDR3 has 19 amino acids. Deletions cut 0 bases from V and 1 base from J, with 19 bases between. The rearrangement joins TRBV4-1 to TRBJ2-4, with D unclear. The sequenced sample was PBMCs, mostly from graft donor cells, obtained 180 days after TCRalphabeta/CD19-depleted stem cell transplant. This TCR came from a male patient aged 2-9 years who had a stem cell transplant for acute lymphoblastic leukemia, so the T cells may come from the graft donor. The DNA for the CDR3 is TGCGCCAGCAGCCAAGACCTTAGGTTTAGCCGAATCGCCAAAAACATTCAGTACTTC. Translating it yields CASSQDLRFSRIAKNIQYF.